The sequence of this T cell receptor beta chain was determined in a study of T cells in Graves' hyperthyroidism and ophthalmopathy. The source material, RNA transcripts, was used to amplify TCR beta CDR3 regions. HTBI primers were used for first-round RT-PCR of the TCR CDR3. Each CDR3 protein gets one entry after TCRdb re-called the multiplex PCR reads with MiXCR. The sample has hundreds of thousands of distinct CDR3 sequences, around 15% seen once. In this sample, this clonotype turned up many times. The ends lost 1 base at V and 5 bases at J; junction bases unmatched: 19. The CDR3 totals 20 residues. Per germline, CDR1 SGHAT and CDR2 FQNNGV.

The rearrangement links TRBV11-2 to TRBJ2-2, with 7 bases aligning to TRBD1. Sequenced sample: blood. This receptor was identified in a woman aged 18-35 years with Graves' hyperthyroidism. CDR3 sequence (DNA): TGTGCCAGCAGCTTAGGTGGGACAGCAAACCGCCTGAGAGGGACCGGGGAGCTGTTTTTT. Residues: CASSLGGTANRLRGTGELFF.